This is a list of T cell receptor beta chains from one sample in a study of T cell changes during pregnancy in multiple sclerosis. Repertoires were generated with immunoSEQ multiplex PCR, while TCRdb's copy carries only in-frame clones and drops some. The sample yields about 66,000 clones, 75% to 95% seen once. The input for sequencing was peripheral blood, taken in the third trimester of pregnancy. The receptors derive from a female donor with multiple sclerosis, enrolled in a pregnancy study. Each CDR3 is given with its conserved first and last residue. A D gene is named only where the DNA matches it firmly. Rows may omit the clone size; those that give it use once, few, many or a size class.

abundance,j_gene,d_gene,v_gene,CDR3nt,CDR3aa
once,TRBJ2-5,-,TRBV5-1,TGCGCCAGCGAATCGGGCAGGGGTTCGGAGACCCAGTACTTC,CASESGRGSETQYF
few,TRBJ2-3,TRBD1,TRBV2,TGTGCCAGCAGGATTGGGACAGGGGGAGGAGATACGCAGTATTTT,CASRIGTGGGDTQYF
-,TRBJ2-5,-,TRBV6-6,TGTGCCAGCAGTTACTCCGGGGGAGAAAAGACCCAGTACTTC,CASSYSGGEKTQYF
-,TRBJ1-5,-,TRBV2,TGTGCCAGCAGAGAAACAGGGTATAGCAATCAGCCCCAGCATTTT,CASRETGYSNQPQHF
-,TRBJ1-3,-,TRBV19,TGTGCCAGTTCGACCTCCGGAGGCTCTGGAAACACCATATATTTT,CASSTSGGSGNTIYF
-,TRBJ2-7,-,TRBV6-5,TGTGCCAGCAGTTCCCCACAGGGTTCGCGGGACGAGCAGTACTTC,CASSSPQGSRDEQYF
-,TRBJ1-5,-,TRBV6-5,TGTGCCAGCAGTTACTCGGGCGGGGCTAGCAATCAGCCCCAGCATTTT,CASSYSGGASNQPQHF
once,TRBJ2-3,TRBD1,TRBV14,TGTGCCAGCAGCCAAGTAACACAGGGGTTGGGGCAGTATTTT,CASSQVTQGLGQYF
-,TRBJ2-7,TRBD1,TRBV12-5,TGTGCTAGTGGTTTGGAGGGGACAGGGTTTTACGAGCAGTACTTC,CASGLEGTGFYEQYF
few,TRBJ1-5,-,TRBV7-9,TGTGCCAGCAGCCGAGCCAAGGGGATGGGCAATCAGCCCCAGCATTTT,CASSRAKGMGNQPQHF
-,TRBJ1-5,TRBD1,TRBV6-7,TGTGCCAGCAGTCGGGACAGGGTTGCGTGGGTTGATGGGAGGCAGCCCCAGCATTTT,CASSRDRVAWVDGRQPQHF
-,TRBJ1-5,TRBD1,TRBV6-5,TGTGCCAGCAGTCCGACAGGGGGCACGCATCAGCCCCAGCATTTT,CASSPTGGTHQPQHF
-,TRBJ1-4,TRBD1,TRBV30,TGCACCATGGACAGGGGTAATGAAAAACTGTTTTTT,CTMDRGNEKLFF
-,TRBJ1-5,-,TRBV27,TGTGCCAGCAGTCGAGATTATAGCAATCAGCCCCAGCATTTT,CASSRDYSNQPQHF
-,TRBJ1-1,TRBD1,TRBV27,TGTGCCAGCAGTTCGGGACAGGGACCTACTGAAGCTTTCTTT,CASSSGQGPTEAFF
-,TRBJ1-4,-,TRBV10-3,TGTGCCATCAGACAGGGTGTGAATGAAAAACTGTTTTTT,CAIRQGVNEKLFF
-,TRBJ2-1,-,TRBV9,TGTGCCAGCAGCGTAGATGGAGGGAACTACAATGAGCAGTTCTTC,CASSVDGGNYNEQFF
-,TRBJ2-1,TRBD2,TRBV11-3,TGTGCCAGCAGCGTGGGACTAGCGGGCACCAATGAGCAGTTCTTC,CASSVGLAGTNEQFF
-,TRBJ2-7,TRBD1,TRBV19,TGTGCCAGTAAACCGGGACAGGGAACGGGATACGAGCAGTACTTC,CASKPGQGTGYEQYF
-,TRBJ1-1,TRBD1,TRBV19,TGTGCCAGTAGTTTGGACAGGGACACTGAAGCTTTCTTT,CASSLDRDTEAFF
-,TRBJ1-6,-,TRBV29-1,TGCAGCGTTAGGACTGACTATAATTCACCCCTCCACTTT,CSVRTDYNSPLHF
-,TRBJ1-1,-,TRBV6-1,TGTGCCAGCAGTGAAACGGGTCGTCAAGGGGATAAAGCTTTCTTT,CASSETGRQGDKAFF
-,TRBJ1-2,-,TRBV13,TGTGCCAGCAGCTCCGGACTAAACTATGGCTACACCTTC,CASSSGLNYGYTF
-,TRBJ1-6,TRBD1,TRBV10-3,TGTGCCATCAGGGGACAGGGGAGTCCCTATAATTCACCCCTCCACTTT,CAIRGQGSPYNSPLHF
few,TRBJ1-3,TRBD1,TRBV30,TGTGCCTGGAGTGGACAGGGTAGCTGGAGCACCATATATTTT,CAWSGQGSWSTIYF
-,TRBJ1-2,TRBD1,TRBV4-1,TGCGCCAGCAGCCAAGATCGGGGCAGGGGGACCTATGGCTACACCTTC,CASSQDRGRGTYGYTF